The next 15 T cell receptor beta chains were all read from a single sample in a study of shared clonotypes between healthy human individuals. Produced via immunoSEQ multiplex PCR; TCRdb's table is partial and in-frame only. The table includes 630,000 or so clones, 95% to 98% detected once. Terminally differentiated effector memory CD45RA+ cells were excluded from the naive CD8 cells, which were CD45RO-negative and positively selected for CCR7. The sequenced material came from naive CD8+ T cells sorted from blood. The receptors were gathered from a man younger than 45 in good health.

CDR3 DNA sequence: TGCAGCGTTGAAGACCCGGGACTAGCGGGAGGGCGGGCTTACGAGCAGTACTTC. Amino acids: CSVEDPGLAGGRAYEQYF. The chain uses TRBV29-1 and TRBJ2-7; TRBD2 agrees at 16 bases. The V and J ends lost 0 bases and 4 bases, in that order; junction bases with no gene match: 9. This CDR3 is built from 18 residues. Per the germline V gene, CDR1 is SQVTM and CDR2 is ANQGSEA.

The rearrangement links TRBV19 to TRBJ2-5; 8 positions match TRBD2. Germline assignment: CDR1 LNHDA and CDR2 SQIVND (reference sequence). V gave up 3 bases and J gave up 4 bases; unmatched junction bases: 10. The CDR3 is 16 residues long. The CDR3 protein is CASSISAGVIPETQYF. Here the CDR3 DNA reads TGTGCCAGTAGTATCTCAGCGGGAGTGATCCCAGAGACCCAGTACTTC.

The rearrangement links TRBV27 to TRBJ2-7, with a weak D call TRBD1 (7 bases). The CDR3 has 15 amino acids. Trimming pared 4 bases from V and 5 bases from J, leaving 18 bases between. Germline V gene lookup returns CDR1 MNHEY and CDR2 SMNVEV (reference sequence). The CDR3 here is CASSYPGGRMDEQYF. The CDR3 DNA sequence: TGTGCCAGCAGTTACCCAGGGGGGCGCATGGACGAGCAGTACTTC.

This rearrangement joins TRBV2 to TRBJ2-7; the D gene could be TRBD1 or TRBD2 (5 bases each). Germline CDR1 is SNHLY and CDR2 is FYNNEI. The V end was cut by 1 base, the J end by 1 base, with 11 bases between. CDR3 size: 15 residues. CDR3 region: CASSEGGTESYEQYF. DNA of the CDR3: TGTGCCAGCAGTGAAGGGGGGACCGAATCCTACGAGCAGTACTTC.

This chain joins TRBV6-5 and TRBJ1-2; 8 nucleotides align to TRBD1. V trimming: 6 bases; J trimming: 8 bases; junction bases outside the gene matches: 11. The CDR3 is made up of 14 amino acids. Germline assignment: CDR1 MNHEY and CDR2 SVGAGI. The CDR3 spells CASSPDRVVWGYTF. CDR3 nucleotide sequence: TGTGCCAGCAGCCCGGACAGGGTTGTGTGGGGCTACACCTTC.

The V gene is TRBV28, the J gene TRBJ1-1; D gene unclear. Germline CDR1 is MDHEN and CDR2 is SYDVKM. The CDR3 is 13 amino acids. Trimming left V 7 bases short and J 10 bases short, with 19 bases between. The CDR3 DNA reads TGTGCCAGCACCACCCCCTCCTTCCCAGGAGCTTTCTTT. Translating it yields CASTTPSFPGAFF.

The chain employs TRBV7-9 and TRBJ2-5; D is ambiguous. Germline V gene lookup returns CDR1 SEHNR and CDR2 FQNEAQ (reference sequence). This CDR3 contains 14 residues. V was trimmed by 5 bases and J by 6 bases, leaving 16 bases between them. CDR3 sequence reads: CASSPDALTQTQYF. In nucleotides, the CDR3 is TGTGCCAGCAGCCCAGATGCCTTAACCCAGACCCAGTACTTC.

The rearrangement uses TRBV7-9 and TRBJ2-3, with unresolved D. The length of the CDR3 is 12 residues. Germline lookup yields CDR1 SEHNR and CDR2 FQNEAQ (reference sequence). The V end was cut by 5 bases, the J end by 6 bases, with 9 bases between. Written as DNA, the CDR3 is TGTGCCAGCAGCAAAAGACCGGATACGCAGTATTTT. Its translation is CASSKRPDTQYF.

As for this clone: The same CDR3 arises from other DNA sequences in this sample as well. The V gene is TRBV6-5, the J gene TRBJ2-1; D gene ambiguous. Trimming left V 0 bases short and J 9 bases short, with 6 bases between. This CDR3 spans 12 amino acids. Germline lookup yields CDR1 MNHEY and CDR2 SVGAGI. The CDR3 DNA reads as TGTGCCAGCAGTTACTCGCTAGGTGAGCAGTTCTTC. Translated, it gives CASSYSLGEQFF.

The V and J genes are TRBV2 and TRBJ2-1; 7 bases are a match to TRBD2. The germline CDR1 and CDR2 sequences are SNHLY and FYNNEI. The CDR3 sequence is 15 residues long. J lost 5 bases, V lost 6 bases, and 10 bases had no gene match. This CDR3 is CASRSEASGHNEQFF. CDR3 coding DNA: TGTGCCAGCAGGTCAGAGGCTAGCGGACACAATGAGCAGTTCTTC.

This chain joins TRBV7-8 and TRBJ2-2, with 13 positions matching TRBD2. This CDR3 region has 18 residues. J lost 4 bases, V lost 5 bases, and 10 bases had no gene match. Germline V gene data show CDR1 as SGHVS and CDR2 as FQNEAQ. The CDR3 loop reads CASSPGLAGERFTGELFF. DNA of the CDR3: TGTGCCAGCAGCCCCGGACTAGCGGGAGAGAGGTTCACCGGGGAGCTGTTTTTT.

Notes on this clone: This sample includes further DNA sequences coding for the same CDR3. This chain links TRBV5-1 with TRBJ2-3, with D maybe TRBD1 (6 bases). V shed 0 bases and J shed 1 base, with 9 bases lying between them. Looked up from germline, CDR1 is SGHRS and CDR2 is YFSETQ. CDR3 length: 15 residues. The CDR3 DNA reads TGCGCCAGCAGCTTGGAGGCAGGGGGCACAGATACGCAGTATTTT. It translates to CASSLEAGGTDTQYF.

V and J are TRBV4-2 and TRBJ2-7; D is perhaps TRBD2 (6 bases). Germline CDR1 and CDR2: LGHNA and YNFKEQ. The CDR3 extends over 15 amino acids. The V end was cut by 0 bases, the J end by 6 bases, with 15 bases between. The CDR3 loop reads CASSQDRLATGEQYF. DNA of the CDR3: TGTGCCAGCAGCCAAGATCGTCTAGCGACGGGCGAGCAGTACTTC.

The CDR3 DNA sequence: TGTGCCAGCAGCCCGGACCTCTCCTACGAGCAGTACTTC. Protein: CASSPDLSYEQYF. This chain uses TRBV9 with TRBJ2-7; D ambiguous. There are 13 residues in the CDR3. With 4 bases removed from V and 0 bases from J, the gap between germline ends came to 8 bases. Per the germline V gene, CDR1 is SGDLS and CDR2 is YYNGEE.

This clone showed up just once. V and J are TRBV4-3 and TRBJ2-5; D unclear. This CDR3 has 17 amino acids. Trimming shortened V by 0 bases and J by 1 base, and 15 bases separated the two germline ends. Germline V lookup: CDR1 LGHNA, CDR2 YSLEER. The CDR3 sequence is CASSQESMDKGQETQYF. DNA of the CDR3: TGCGCCAGCAGCCAAGAAAGTATGGATAAGGGCCAAGAGACCCAGTACTTC.